The source of this T cell receptor beta chain is a study of CD4 and CD8 cells across lung adenocarcinoma regions. TCRdb reprocessed the PCR reads via MiXCR and lists one record per CDR3 protein. In the table there are some 11,000 distinct CDR3 sequences, 53% of which are singletons. Samples came from patients with localized non-small cell lung adenocarcinoma. The CDR3 has 13 residues. CDR1 is MNHNS and CDR2 is SASEGT in the germline V gene. The V end was cut by 7 bases, the J end by 2 bases, with 11 bases between. This clonotype was seen repeatedly, ten times or more. The chain employs TRBV6-1 and TRBJ1-2; D gene uncertain. The TCR was taken from a male donor with lung adenocarcinoma. The CD4 and CD8 labels of this study may be unreliable. The specimen was CD4+ T cells from the center of a lung tumor. In DNA form, the CDR3 reads TGTGCCAGCACCTGGACCCAAAACTATGGCTACACCTTC. This sequence encodes CASTWTQNYGYTF.